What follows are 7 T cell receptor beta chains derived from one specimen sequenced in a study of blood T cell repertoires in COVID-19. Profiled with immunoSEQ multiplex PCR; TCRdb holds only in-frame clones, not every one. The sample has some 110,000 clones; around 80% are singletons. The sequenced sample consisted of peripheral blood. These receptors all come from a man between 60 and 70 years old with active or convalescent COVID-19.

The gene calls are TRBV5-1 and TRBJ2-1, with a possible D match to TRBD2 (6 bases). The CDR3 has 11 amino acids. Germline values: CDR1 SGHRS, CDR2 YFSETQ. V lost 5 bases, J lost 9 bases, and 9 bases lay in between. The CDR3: CASRGEAEQFF. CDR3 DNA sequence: TGCGCCAGCAGGGGGGAGGCTGAGCAGTTCTTC.

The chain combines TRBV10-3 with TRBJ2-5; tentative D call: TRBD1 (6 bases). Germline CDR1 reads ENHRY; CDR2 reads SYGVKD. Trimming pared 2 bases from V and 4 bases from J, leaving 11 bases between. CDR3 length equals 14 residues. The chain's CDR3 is CAISEDRRGETQYF. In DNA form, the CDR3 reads TGTGCCATCAGTGAGGACAGGCGAGGAGAGACCCAGTACTTC.

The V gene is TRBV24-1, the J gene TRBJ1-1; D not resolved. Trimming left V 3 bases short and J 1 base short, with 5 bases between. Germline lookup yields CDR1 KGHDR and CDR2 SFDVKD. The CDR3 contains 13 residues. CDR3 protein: CATSDRRNTEAFF. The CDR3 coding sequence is TGTGCCACCAGTGATCGGAGGAACACTGAAGCTTTCTTT.

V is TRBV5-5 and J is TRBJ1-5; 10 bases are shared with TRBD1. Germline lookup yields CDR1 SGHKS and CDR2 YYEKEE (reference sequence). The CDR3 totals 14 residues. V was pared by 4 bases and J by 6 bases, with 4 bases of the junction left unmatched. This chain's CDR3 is CASSVDRGTQPQHF. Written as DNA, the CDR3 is TGTGCCAGCAGCGTGGACAGGGGGACTCAGCCCCAGCATTTT.

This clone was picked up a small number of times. The CDR3 loop is CACNDRGLSPLHF. The CDR3 DNA is TGTGCCTGTAATGACAGGGGGCTCTCACCCCTCCACTTT. The chain carries TRBV30 and TRBJ1-6; 10 bases line up with TRBD1. Losses at the gene ends were 6 bases for V and 10 bases for J; bases not matched to a gene: 6. Germline CDR1 GTSNPN, CDR2 SVGIG (reference sequence). This CDR3 contains 13 residues.

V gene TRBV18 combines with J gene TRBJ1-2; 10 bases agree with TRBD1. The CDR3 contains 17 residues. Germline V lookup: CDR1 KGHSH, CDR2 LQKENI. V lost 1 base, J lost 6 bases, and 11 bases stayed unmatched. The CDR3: CASSPLGQGSAHHGYTF. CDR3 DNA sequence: TGTGCCAGCTCACCACTGGGACAGGGGTCGGCACATCATGGCTACACCTTC.

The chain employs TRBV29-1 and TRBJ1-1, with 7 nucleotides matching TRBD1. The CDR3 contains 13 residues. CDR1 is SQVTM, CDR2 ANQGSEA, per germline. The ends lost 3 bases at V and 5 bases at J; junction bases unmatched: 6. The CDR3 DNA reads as TGCAGCGTTGAGAGAAACAGGGGTACTGAAGCTTTCTTT. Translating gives CSVERNRGTEAFF.